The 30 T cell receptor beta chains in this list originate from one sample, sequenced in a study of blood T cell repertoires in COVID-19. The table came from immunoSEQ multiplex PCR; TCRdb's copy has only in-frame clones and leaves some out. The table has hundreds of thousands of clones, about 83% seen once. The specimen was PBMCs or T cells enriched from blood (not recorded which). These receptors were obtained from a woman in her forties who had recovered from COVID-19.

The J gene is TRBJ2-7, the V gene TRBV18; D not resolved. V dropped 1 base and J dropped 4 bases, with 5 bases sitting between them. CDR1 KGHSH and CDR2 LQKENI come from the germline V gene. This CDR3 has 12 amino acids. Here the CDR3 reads CASSPQRYEQYF. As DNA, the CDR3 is TGTGCCAGCTCACCACAGCGTTACGAGCAGTACTTC.

CDR3 region: CATGLAGSYEQYF. The DNA for the CDR3 is TGTGCCACCGGACTAGCGGGATCCTACGAGCAGTACTTC. This chain uses TRBV10-3 with TRBJ2-7, with TRBD2 identical over 12 bases. The germline V gene encodes CDR1 ENHRY and CDR2 SYGVKD. The V segment lost 10 bases and the J segment 1 base; nucleotides outside the gene matches: 2. The CDR3 has 13 residues.

The CDR3 coding sequence is TGTGCCAGCAGTACCGGGACAGGAATGTCTGGGGCCAACGTCCTGACTTTC. Amino acid sequence: CASSTGTGMSGANVLTF. The chain employs TRBV5-4 and TRBJ2-6, with 8 bases lining up with TRBD1. J gave up 1 base and V 5 bases, and 8 bases lay outside the gene matches. Germline assignment: CDR1 SGHNT and CDR2 YYREEE (reference sequence). The CDR3 has 17 amino acids.

The DNA for the CDR3 is TGTGCCAGCAGCGAAGAGGATGGCATCTTCTCTGGGGCCAACGTCCTGACTTTC. As protein: CASSEEDGIFSGANVLTF. V is TRBV9 and J is TRBJ2-6; D remains ambiguous. Trimming removed 3 bases from V and 0 bases from J, with 16 bases in between. Germline CDR1 and CDR2: SGDLS and YYNGEE. The CDR3 length is 18 residues.

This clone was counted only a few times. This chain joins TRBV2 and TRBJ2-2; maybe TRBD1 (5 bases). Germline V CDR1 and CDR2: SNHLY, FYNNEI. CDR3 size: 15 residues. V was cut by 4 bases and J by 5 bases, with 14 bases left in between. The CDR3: CASSVQAVRTGELFF. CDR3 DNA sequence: TGTGCCAGCAGTGTACAGGCGGTAAGGACCGGGGAGCTGTTTTTT.

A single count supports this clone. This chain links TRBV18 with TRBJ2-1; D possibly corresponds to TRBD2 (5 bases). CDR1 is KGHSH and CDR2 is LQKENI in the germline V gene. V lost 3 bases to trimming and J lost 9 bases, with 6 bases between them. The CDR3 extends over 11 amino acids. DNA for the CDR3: TGTGCCAGCTCACCCGGAGGTGAGCAGTTCTTC. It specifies CASSPGGEQFF.

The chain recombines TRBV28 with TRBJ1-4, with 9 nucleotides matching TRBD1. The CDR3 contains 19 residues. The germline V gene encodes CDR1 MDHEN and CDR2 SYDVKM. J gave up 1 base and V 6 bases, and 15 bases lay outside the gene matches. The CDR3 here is CASSPGQGFFTETNEKLFF. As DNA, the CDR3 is TGTGCCAGCAGCCCGGGACAGGGCTTTTTTACAGAAACTAATGAAAAACTGTTTTTT.

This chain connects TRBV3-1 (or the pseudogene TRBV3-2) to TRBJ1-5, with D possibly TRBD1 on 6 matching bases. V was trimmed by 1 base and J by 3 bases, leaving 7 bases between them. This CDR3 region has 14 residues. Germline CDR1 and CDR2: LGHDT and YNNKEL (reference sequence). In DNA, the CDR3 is TGTGCCAGCAGCCAAGCAGGGGTCAATCAGCCCCAGCATTTT. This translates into CASSQAGVNQPQHF.

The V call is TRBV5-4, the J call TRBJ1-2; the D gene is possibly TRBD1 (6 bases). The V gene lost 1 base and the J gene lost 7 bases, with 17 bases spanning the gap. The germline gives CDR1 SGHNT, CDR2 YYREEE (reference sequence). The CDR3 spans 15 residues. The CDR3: CASSLFRGTGSGYTF. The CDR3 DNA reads TGTGCCAGCAGCTTGTTTAGAGGTACAGGGAGTGGCTACACCTTC. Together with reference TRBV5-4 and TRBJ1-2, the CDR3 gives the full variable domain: ETGVTQSPTHLIKTRGQQVTLRCSSQSGHNTVSWYQQALGQGPQFIFQYYREEENGRGNFPPRFSGLQFPNYSSELNVNALELDDSALYLCASSLFRGTGSGYTFGSGTRLTVV.

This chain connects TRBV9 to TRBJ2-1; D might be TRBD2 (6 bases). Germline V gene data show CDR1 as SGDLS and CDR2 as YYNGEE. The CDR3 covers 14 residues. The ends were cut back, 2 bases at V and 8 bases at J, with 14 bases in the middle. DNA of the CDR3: TGTGCCAGCAGCGTCGCGGGAATGGTCGATGAGCAGTTCTTC. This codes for CASSVAGMVDEQFF.

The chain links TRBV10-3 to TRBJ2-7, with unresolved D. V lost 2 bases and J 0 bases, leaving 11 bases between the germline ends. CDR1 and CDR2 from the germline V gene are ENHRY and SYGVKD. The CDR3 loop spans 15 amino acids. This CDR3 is CAISEGRAASYEQYF. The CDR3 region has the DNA TGTGCCATCAGTGAGGGGCGAGCAGCCTCCTACGAGCAGTACTTC.

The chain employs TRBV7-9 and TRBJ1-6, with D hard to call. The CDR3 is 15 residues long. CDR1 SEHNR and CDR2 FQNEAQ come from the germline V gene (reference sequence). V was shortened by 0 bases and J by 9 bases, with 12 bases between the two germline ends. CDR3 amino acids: CASSLALGLISPLHF. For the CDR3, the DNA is TGTGCCAGCAGCTTAGCCCTCGGTTTAATTTCACCCCTCCACTTT.

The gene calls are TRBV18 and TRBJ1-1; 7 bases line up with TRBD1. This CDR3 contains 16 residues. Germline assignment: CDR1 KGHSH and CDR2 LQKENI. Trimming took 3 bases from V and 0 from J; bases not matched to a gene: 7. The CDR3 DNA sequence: TGTGCCAGCTCACCTGCCACGGGACAGATGAACACTGAAGCTTTCTTT. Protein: CASSPATGQMNTEAFF.

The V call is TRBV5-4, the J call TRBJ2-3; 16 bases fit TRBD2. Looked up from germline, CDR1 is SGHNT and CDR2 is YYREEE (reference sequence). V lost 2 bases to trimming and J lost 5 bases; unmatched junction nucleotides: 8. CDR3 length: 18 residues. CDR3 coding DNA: TGTGCCAGCAGCTTCCCCGGGACTAGCGGGAGGGCCAAAGATACGCAGTATTTT. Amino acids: CASSFPGTSGRAKDTQYF.

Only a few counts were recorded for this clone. The CDR3 bases are TGTGCCAGCAGCCCCTCTAGCGGGGCTACCTACAATGAGCAGTTCTTC. Its translation: CASSPSSGATYNEQFF. The chain carries TRBV3-1 (or the pseudogene TRBV3-2) and TRBJ2-1, with 9 bases that match TRBD2. The CDR3 totals 16 residues. V was pared by 4 bases and J by 2 bases, with 6 bases of the junction left unmatched. In germline, CDR1 is LGHDT, CDR2 YNNKEL (reference sequence).

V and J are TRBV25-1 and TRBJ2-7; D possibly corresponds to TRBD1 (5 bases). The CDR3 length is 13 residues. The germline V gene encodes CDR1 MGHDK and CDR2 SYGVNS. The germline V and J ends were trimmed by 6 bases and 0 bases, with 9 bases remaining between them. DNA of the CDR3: TGTGCCAGCAGAGGGGTAAGCTCCTACGAGCAGTACTTC. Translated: CASRGVSSYEQYF.

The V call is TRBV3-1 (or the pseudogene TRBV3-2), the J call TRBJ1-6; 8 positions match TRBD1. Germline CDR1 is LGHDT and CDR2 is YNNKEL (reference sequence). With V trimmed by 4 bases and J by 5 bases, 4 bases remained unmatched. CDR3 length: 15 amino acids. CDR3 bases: TGTGCCAGCAGCCTGACAGGGGACCATAATTCACCCCTCCACTTT. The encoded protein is CASSLTGDHNSPLHF.

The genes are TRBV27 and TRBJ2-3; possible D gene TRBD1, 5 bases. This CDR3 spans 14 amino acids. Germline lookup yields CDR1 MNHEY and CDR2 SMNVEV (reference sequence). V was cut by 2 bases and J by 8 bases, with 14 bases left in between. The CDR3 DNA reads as TGTGCCAGCAGTTTAGAGACAGCCCGCGGTACGCAGTATTTT. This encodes CASSLETARGTQYF.

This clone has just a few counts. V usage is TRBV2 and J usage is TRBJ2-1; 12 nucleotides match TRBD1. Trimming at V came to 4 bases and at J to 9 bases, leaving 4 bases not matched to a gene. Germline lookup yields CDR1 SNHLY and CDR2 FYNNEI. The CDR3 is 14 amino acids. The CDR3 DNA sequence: TGTGCCAGCAGTGGGGACAGGGGGCTAGGTGAGCAGTTCTTC. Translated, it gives CASSGDRGLGEQFF.

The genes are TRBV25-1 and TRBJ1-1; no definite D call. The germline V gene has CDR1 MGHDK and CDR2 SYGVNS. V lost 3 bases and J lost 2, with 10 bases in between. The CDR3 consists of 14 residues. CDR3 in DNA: TGTGCCAGCAGTGAGGCCGGGTTTAACACTGAAGCTTTCTTT. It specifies CASSEAGFNTEAFF. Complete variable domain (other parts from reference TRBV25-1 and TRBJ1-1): EADIYQTPRYLVIGTGKKITLECSQTMGHDKMYWYQQDPGMELHLIHYSYGVNSTEKGDLSSESTVSRIRTEHFPLTLESARPSHTSQYLCASSEAGFNTEAFFGQGTRLTVV.

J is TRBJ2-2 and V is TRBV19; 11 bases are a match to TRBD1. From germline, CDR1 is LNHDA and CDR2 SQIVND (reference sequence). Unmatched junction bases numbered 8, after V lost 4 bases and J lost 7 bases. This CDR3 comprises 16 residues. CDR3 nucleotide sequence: TGTGCCAGTAGTAAAGGACAGGGGGCGGGTGTCGGGGAGCTGTTTTTT. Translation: CASSKGQGAGVGELFF.

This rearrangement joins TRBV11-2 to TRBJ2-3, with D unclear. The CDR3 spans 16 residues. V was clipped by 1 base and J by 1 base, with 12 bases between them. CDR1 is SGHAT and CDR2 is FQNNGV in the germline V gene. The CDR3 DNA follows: TGTGCCAGCAGCTTAGCCTACTACCGGGGCACAGATACGCAGTATTTT. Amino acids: CASSLAYYRGTDTQYF.

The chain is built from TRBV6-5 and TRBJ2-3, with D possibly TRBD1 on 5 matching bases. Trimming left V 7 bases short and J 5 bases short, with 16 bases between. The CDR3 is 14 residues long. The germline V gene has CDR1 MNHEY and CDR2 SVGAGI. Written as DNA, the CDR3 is TGTGCCAGCAAATACGGGTACCAGGGAGATACGCAGTATTTT. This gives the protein CASKYGYQGDTQYF.

The CDR3 nucleotides read TGTGCCAGTAGTTTAACAGGAGGGGGCCGCTGGGATTCACCCCTCCACTTT. This gives the protein CASSLTGGGRWDSPLHF. The V gene is TRBV19, the J gene TRBJ1-6; 7 bases are shared with TRBD1. The length of the CDR3 is 17 residues. Germline CDR1 is LNHDA and CDR2 is SQIVND (reference sequence). V trimming: 5 bases; J trimming: 8 bases; junction bases outside the gene matches: 15.

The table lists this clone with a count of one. CDR3 DNA: TGTGCCAGCAGCTTTGTTTTCGGGACTAGCGGGCGTAGTACCTACAATGAGCAGTTCTTC. It encodes CASSFVFGTSGRSTYNEQFF. The rearrangement uses TRBV5-4 and TRBJ2-1; 12 bases map to TRBD2. V lost 2 bases, J lost 2 bases, and 14 bases stayed unmatched. Per germline, CDR1 SGHNT and CDR2 YYREEE (reference sequence). This CDR3 has 20 residues.

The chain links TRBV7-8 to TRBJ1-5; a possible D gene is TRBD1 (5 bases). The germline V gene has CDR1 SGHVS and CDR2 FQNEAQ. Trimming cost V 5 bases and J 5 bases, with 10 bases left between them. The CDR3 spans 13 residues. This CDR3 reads CASSRGGYQPQHF. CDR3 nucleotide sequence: TGTGCCAGCAGCCGGGGGGGGTATCAGCCCCAGCATTTT.

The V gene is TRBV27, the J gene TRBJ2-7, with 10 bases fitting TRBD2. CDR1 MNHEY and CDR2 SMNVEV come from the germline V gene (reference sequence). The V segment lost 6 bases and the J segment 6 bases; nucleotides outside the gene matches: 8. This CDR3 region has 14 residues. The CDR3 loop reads CASRPSGSNGEQYF. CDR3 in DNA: TGTGCCAGCAGGCCTAGCGGGAGTAACGGCGAGCAGTACTTC.

The DNA for the CDR3 is TGTGCCAGCAGTCATAGCGGGGATAGCAATCAGCCCCAGCATTTT. This gives the protein CASSHSGDSNQPQHF. This chain links TRBV28 with TRBJ1-5, with D hard to call. In germline, CDR1 is MDHEN, CDR2 SYDVKM. The V end lost 5 bases, the J end lost 0 bases, and 11 bases lay between the germline ends. The CDR3 totals 15 residues.

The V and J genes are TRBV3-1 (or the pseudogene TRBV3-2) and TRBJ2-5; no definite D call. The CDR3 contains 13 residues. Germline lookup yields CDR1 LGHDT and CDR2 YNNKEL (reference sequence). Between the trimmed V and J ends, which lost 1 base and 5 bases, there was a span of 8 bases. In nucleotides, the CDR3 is TGTGCCAGCAGCCAAGTCCCTGTCGAGACCCAGTACTTC. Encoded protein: CASSQVPVETQYF.

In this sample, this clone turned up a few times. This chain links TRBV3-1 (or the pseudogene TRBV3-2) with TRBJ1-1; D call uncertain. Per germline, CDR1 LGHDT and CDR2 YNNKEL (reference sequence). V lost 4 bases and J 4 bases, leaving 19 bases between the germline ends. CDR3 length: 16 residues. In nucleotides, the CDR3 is TGTGCCAGCAGCCCTTTTACCGTCACGGGGAGCACTGAAGCTTTCTTT. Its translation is CASSPFTVTGSTEAFF.